Below are 31 T cell receptor beta chains sequenced from a single sample in a study of control samples from healthy donors and cancer patients (dated by TCRdb to 2020 to 2021). Libraries came from the immunoSEQ multiplex PCR assay. Sourced from immuneACCESS, this table was stored by TCRdb with only in-frame sequences that have V and J called. A share of the clones is absent; for the studies checked, an unresolved V gene accounts for under half, and the remainder has no known explanation. For this sample the table gives about 63,000 clones, of which approximately 85% were detected only once. The ten largest clones represent about 5% of the sample. Sequencing was performed on blood. Receptors originate from a man aged 40-49 years in good health.

V gene TRBV11-2 combines with J gene TRBJ2-1, with TRBD2 identical over 9 bases. After removal of 0 bases from V and 5 bases from J, the junction contained 5 bases not matched to a gene. This CDR3 has 16 amino acids. Germline lookup yields CDR1 SGHAT and CDR2 FQNNGV. CDR3 loop: CASSLDRAGGNNEQFF. The CDR3 DNA reads as TGTGCCAGCAGCTTAGATCGGGCGGGAGGGAACAATGAGCAGTTCTTC.

This chain links TRBV19 with TRBJ2-2; 7 bases are a match to TRBD2. With 5 bases clipped from V and 1 base from J, the junction kept 7 bases outside the gene matches. This CDR3 spans 16 amino acids. Per germline, CDR1 LNHDA and CDR2 SQIVND (reference sequence). CDR3 amino acids: CASSYWEGMNTGELFF. CDR3 nucleotide sequence: TGTGCCAGTAGTTATTGGGAGGGGATGAACACCGGGGAGCTGTTTTTT.

This clone appeared once. The DNA is left out, because the CDR3 cannot be placed on it with certainty; the CDR3 is given as TCRdb lists it. The chain couples TRBV29-1 to TRBJ2-4; the table's TRBD2 call for D was not verified on the DNA. A total of 11 residues make up the CDR3, ends included. Germline values: CDR1 SQVTM, CDR2 ANQGSEA. This CDR3 is CSVGAGSGMYF.

The rearrangement joins TRBV5-1 to TRBJ1-1; 7 positions match TRBD1. The CDR3 extends over 14 amino acids. V trimming: 3 bases; J trimming: 2 bases; junction bases outside the gene matches: 4. The germline CDR1 and CDR2 sequences are SGHRS and YFSETQ. CDR3 loop: CASSSQGFNTEAFF. The CDR3 DNA reads TGCGCCAGCAGCTCACAGGGGTTTAACACTGAAGCTTTCTTT.

This clone was counted only a few times. This chain uses TRBV5-6 with TRBJ2-7; D not certain. V lost 0 bases and J 7 bases, leaving 8 bases between the germline ends. Germline V CDR1 and CDR2: SGHDT, YYEEEE. The CDR3 is 12 amino acids. The CDR3 DNA is TGTGCCAGCAGCTTGGCAAGCCGGGAGCAGTACTTC. Residues: CASSLASREQYF.

V usage is TRBV5-8 and J usage is TRBJ2-1; 9 nucleotides match TRBD1. The CDR3 spans 15 residues. Trimming took 2 bases from V and 2 from J; bases not matched to a gene: 2. CDR1 is SGHTS, CDR2 YDEGEE, per germline. The CDR3 protein is CASSLGTGTYNEQFF. The CDR3 DNA follows: TGTGCCAGCAGCTTAGGGACAGGGACCTACAATGAGCAGTTCTTC.

This chain joins TRBV12-5 and TRBJ2-5; D is unclear. Trimming stripped 7 bases from V and 3 bases from J, with 12 bases between. This CDR3 spans 13 amino acids. Germline CDR1 reads LGHNT; CDR2 reads FRNRAP. The CDR3 bases are TGTGCTAGTGTACCGGGCAGTGAAGAGACCCAGTACTTC. This codes for CASVPGSEETQYF. Full variable domain (outside the CDR3, taken from reference TRBV12-5 and TRBJ2-5): DARVTQTPRHKVTEMGQEVTMRCQPILGHNTVFWYRQTMMQGLELLAYFRNRAPLDDSGMPKDRFSAEMPDATLATLKIQPSEPRDSAVYFCASVPGSEETQYFGPGTRLLVL.

The chain recombines TRBV28 with TRBJ1-1, with D perhaps matching TRBD1 (5 bases). Trimming left V 0 bases short and J 2 bases short, with 13 bases between. From germline, CDR1 is MDHEN and CDR2 SYDVKM. There are 16 residues in the CDR3. CDR3 nucleotides: TGTGCCAGCAGTTTATGGCAGGGATCGGGAAACACTGAAGCTTTCTTT. It translates to CASSLWQGSGNTEAFF. The entire variable domain, with the rest obtained from reference TRBV28 and TRBJ1-1, is as follows: DVKVTQSSRYLVKRTGEKVFLECVQDMDHENMFWYRQDPGLGLRLIYFSYDVKMKEKGDIPEGYSVSREKKERFSLILESASTNQTSMYLCASSLWQGSGNTEAFFGQGTRLTVV.

This clone was counted a single time. The J gene is TRBJ2-4, the V gene TRBV4-3, with D possibly being TRBD1 (6 bases). The CDR3 extends over 15 amino acids. V lost 3 bases and J lost 1, with 10 bases in between. Looked up from germline, CDR1 is LGHNA and CDR2 is YSLEER. This CDR3 is CASSHSGEAKNIQYF. The CDR3 DNA reads TGCGCCAGCAGCCATTCAGGGGAGGCCAAAAACATTCAGTACTTC.

This rearrangement joins TRBV18 to TRBJ2-1; the match to TRBD1 covers 10 bases. J lost 7 bases, V lost 3 bases, and 3 bases had no gene match. The CDR3 totals 14 residues. The germline V gene has CDR1 KGHSH and CDR2 LQKENI. The CDR3 loop reads CASSPLGQGNEQFF. The CDR3 region has the DNA TGTGCCAGCTCACCCCTGGGACAGGGGAATGAGCAGTTCTTC.

This clone was counted once. This rearrangement joins TRBV7-3 to TRBJ1-2; 8 bases agree with TRBD1. V was pared by 4 bases and J by 8 bases, with 9 bases of the junction left unmatched. Germline CDR1 reads SGHTA; CDR2 reads FQGTGA. The CDR3 runs to 14 residues. This chain's CDR3 is CASSSNFDRGGYTF. DNA for the CDR3: TGTGCCAGCAGCTCCAATTTCGACAGGGGAGGCTACACCTTC.

The chain couples TRBV28 to TRBJ1-4; D not certain. V lost 6 bases and J lost 2, with 7 bases in between. Per germline, CDR1 MDHEN and CDR2 SYDVKM. CDR3 length equals 13 residues. The CDR3 protein is CASSTLTNEKLFF. The CDR3 DNA is TGTGCCAGCAGCACCCTTACTAATGAAAAACTGTTTTTT. Together with reference TRBV28 and TRBJ1-4, the CDR3 gives the full variable domain: DVKVTQSSRYLVKRTGEKVFLECVQDMDHENMFWYRQDPGLGLRLIYFSYDVKMKEKGDIPEGYSVSREKKERFSLILESASTNQTSMYLCASSTLTNEKLFFGSGTQLSVL.

CDR3 sequence reads: CAWIRGLYGYTF. The CDR3 DNA is TGTGCCTGGATCCGGGGTCTATATGGCTACACCTTC. This sequence joins TRBV30 and TRBJ1-2; no clear D gene. In germline, CDR1 is GTSNPN, CDR2 SVGIG (reference sequence). With 4 bases removed from V and 5 bases from J, the gap between germline ends came to 11 bases. This CDR3 has 12 residues.

The gene calls are TRBV19 and TRBJ1-2, with TRBD1 matching 7 bases. The ends lost 4 bases at V and 3 bases at J; junction bases unmatched: 2. CDR3 size: 13 residues. The V gene's germline CDR1 is LNHDA and CDR2 SQIVND (reference sequence). CDR3 in amino acids: CASSKGQYYGYTF. The CDR3 region has the DNA TGTGCCAGTAGTAAGGGACAGTACTATGGCTACACCTTC.

Judged by abundance, this clone is large (0.1 to 1%). The V gene is TRBV28, the J gene TRBJ2-3; 10 nucleotides agree with TRBD1. Looked up from germline, CDR1 is MDHEN and CDR2 is SYDVKM. The CDR3 is made up of 15 amino acids. After removal of 6 bases from V and 0 bases from J, the junction contained 3 bases not matched to a gene. CDR3 sequence reads: CASSSGQGSTDTQYF. For the CDR3, the DNA is TGTGCCAGCAGCTCGGGACAGGGGAGCACAGATACGCAGTATTTT.

This chain uses TRBV5-1 with TRBJ1-1; D ambiguous. V lost 0 bases and J lost 0, with 9 bases in between. The CDR3 extends over 15 amino acids. CDR1 and CDR2 from the germline V gene are SGHRS and YFSETQ. This CDR3 reads CASSLVNGMNTEAFF. The CDR3 nucleotides are TGCGCCAGCAGCTTGGTTAACGGGATGAACACTGAAGCTTTCTTT.

This chain joins TRBV28 and TRBJ2-7, with D hard to call. CDR1 and CDR2 (germline): MDHEN, SYDVKM. This CDR3 region has 13 residues. V dropped 5 bases and J dropped 6 bases, with 14 bases sitting between them. CDR3 in amino acids: CASSPSDPGEQYF. In DNA form, the CDR3 reads TGTGCCAGCAGTCCCTCTGACCCTGGCGAGCAGTACTTC.

The CDR3, as DNA: TGTGCCAGCAGCCAAGGGACTAGCGGGGGCCCCTCTTGGGAGACCCAGTACTTC. This codes for CASSQGTSGGPSWETQYF. This sequence joins TRBV3-1 (or the pseudogene TRBV3-2) and TRBJ2-5; 13 bases align to TRBD2. The CDR3 length is 18 residues. Losses at the gene ends were 1 base for V and 5 bases for J; bases not matched to a gene: 10. Germline lookup yields CDR1 LGHDT and CDR2 YNNKEL (reference sequence).

The chain combines TRBV7-9 with TRBJ1-6, with TRBD1 identical over 8 bases. The CDR3 totals 15 residues. The V and J ends lost 5 bases and 5 bases, in that order; junction bases with no gene match: 5. Per germline, CDR1 SEHNR and CDR2 FQNEAQ (reference sequence). CDR3 DNA sequence: TGTGCCAGCAGCGTCCGGACAGGGAATAATTCACCCCTCCACTTT. It yields the protein CASSVRTGNNSPLHF.

The chain joins TRBV5-6 to TRBJ1-1; D possibly corresponds to TRBD1 (6 bases). The germline V gene has CDR1 SGHDT and CDR2 YYEEEE. The CDR3 is made up of 16 amino acids. V was shortened by 0 bases and J by 1 base, with 13 bases between the two germline ends. CDR3 sequence (DNA): TGTGCCAGCAGCTTGGGACGACAGGTATCGAACACTGAAGCTTTCTTT. Translation gives CASSLGRQVSNTEAFF.

The chain recombines TRBV29-1 with TRBJ2-1; D is unclear. CDR1 is SQVTM, CDR2 ANQGSEA, per germline. The CDR3 totals 13 residues. Trimming shortened V by 1 base and J by 1 base, and 5 bases separated the two germline ends. The CDR3 sequence is CSVEVSSYNEQFF. In nucleotides, the CDR3 is TGCAGCGTTGAAGTGTCGTCCTACAATGAGCAGTTCTTC.

This clone was recorded once. The chain recombines TRBV18 with TRBJ1-2, with TRBD1 matching over 8 bases. CDR3 length equals 14 residues. Germline V gene lookup returns CDR1 KGHSH and CDR2 LQKENI. J lost 6 bases, V lost 2 bases, and 5 bases had no gene match. DNA for the CDR3: TGTGCCAGCTCACCAGGACAGGGTATCGATGGCTACACCTTC. Amino acid sequence: CASSPGQGIDGYTF.

The CDR3 loop reads CASSTGTGGETQYF. CDR3 nucleotides: TGTGCCAGTAGTACCGGGACAGGGGGAGAGACCCAGTACTTC. J is TRBJ2-5 and V is TRBV19, with 11 bases matching TRBD1. V dropped 4 bases and J dropped 4; count of bases not matched to a gene: 2. The CDR3 contains 14 residues. The V gene's germline CDR1 is LNHDA and CDR2 SQIVND (reference sequence). The full variable domain, its missing parts supplied by reference TRBV19 and TRBJ2-5, is DGGITQSPKYLFRKEGQNVTLSCEQNLNHDAMYWYRQDPGQGLRLIYYSQIVNDFQKGDIAEGYSVSREKKESFPLTVTSAQKNPTAFYLCASSTGTGGETQYFGPGTRLLVL.

The chain combines TRBV2 with TRBJ1-5, with 8 positions matching TRBD1. From germline, CDR1 is SNHLY and CDR2 FYNNEI. The J segment lost 4 bases and the V segment lost 6 bases, leaving 5 bases of the junction unmatched. CDR3 length: 14 amino acids. CDR3 nucleotide sequence: TGTGCCAGCAGCAACGACAGGGGAAATCAGCCCCAGCATTTT. Translating it yields CASSNDRGNQPQHF.

This chain joins TRBV9 and TRBJ2-1; 7 nucleotides match TRBD1. The CDR3 sequence is 13 residues long. Germline trimming cut 4 bases from V and 8 bases from J; bases unmatched to any gene: 6. Per the germline V gene, CDR1 is SGDLS and CDR2 is YYNGEE. CDR3 region: CASSLTGDDEQFF. CDR3 in DNA: TGTGCCAGCAGCCTTACAGGGGACGATGAGCAGTTCTTC. Based on the CDR3 plus reference TRBV9 and TRBJ2-1, the full variable domain is DSGVTQTPKHLITATGQRVTLRCSPRSGDLSVYWYQQSLDQGLQFLIQYYNGEERAKGNILERFSAQQFPDLHSELNLSSLELGDSALYFCASSLTGDDEQFFGPGTRLTVL.

This chain connects TRBV29-1 to TRBJ1-2; the D is unclear. This CDR3 is 10 amino acids long. V was clipped by 7 bases and J by 11 bases, with 14 bases between them. In germline, CDR1 is SQVTM, CDR2 ANQGSEA. CDR3 residues: CSALSENYTF. CDR3 coding DNA: TGCAGCGCCTTGTCTGAAAATTACACCTTC.

The table lists this clone with a few counts. V usage is TRBV30 and J usage is TRBJ1-6; 7 positions match TRBD1. Trimming removed 3 bases from V and 5 bases from J; junction bases left unmatched: 4. CDR3 length: 14 amino acids. Germline V gene lookup returns CDR1 GTSNPN and CDR2 SVGIG (reference sequence). CDR3 in amino acids: CAWSLTGNNSPLHF. The CDR3 DNA follows: TGTGCCTGGAGCCTGACAGGGAATAATTCACCCCTCCACTTT.

The V call is TRBV27, the J call TRBJ2-5; D ambiguous. Trimming pared 3 bases from V and 2 bases from J, leaving 7 bases between. This CDR3 has 13 amino acids. Germline assignment: CDR1 MNHEY and CDR2 SMNVEV (reference sequence). CDR3 DNA: TGTGCCAGCAGTTTTGGGTTTCAAGAGACCCAGTACTTC. Amino acids: CASSFGFQETQYF.

The chain links TRBV9 to TRBJ2-1, with TRBD1 matching over 7 bases. V shed 4 bases, J shed 2 bases, and the junction held 6 bases outside the gene matches. The CDR3 contains 15 residues. From germline, CDR1 is SGDLS and CDR2 YYNGEE. Here the CDR3 reads CASSPQGTPYNEQFF. DNA of the CDR3: TGTGCCAGCAGCCCACAGGGGACGCCCTACAATGAGCAGTTCTTC. Full variable domain (outside the CDR3, taken from reference TRBV9 and TRBJ2-1): DSGVTQTPKHLITATGQRVTLRCSPRSGDLSVYWYQQSLDQGLQFLIQYYNGEERAKGNILERFSAQQFPDLHSELNLSSLELGDSALYFCASSPQGTPYNEQFFGPGTRLTVL.

This clone has only a few counts. The gene calls are TRBV30 and TRBJ2-2; 7 nucleotides line up with TRBD2. CDR1 is GTSNPN, CDR2 SVGIG, per germline (reference sequence). The CDR3 runs to 14 residues. For the CDR3, the DNA is TGTGCTAGTGGGGCGGGGGTGAACACCGGGGAGCTGTTTTTT. It encodes CASGAGVNTGELFF.

The chain carries TRBV6-6 and TRBJ2-7; 8 nucleotides line up with TRBD1. The V segment lost 5 bases and the J segment 5 bases; nucleotides outside the gene matches: 8. Germline loops: CDR1 MNHNY, CDR2 SVGAGI (reference sequence). The CDR3 is 14 amino acids. CDR3 protein: CASSPNRGRDEQYF. CDR3 DNA sequence: TGTGCCAGCAGTCCTAACAGGGGGAGAGACGAGCAGTACTTC.